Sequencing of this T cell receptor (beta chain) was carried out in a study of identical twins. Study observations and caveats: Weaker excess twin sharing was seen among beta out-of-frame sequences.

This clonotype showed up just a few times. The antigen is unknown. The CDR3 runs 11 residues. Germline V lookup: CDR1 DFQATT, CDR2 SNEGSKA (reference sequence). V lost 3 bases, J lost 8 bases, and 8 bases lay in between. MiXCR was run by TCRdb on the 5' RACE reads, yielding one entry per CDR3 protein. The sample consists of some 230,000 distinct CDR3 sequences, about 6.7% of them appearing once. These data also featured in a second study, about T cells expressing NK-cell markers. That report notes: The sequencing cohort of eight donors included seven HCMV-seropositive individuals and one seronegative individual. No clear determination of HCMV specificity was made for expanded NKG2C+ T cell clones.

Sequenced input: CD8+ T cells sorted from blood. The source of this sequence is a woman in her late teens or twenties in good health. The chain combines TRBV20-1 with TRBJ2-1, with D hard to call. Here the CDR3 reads CSASSGYEQFF. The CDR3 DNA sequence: TGCAGTGCTAGTTCGGGTTATGAGCAGTTCTTC.